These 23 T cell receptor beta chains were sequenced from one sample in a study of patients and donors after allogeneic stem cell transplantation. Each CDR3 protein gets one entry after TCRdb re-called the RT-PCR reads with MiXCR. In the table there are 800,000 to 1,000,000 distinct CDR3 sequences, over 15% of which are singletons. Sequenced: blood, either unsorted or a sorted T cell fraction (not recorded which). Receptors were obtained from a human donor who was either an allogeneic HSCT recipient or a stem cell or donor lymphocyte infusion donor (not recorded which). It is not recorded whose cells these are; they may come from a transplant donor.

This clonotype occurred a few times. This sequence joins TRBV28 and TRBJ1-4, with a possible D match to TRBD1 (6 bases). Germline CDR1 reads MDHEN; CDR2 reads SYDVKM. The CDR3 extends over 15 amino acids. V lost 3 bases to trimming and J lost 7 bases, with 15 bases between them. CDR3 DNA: TGTGCCAGCAGTTTTAGGGGGGCGCACCGTGAAAAACTGTTTTTT. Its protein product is CASSFRGAHREKLFF.

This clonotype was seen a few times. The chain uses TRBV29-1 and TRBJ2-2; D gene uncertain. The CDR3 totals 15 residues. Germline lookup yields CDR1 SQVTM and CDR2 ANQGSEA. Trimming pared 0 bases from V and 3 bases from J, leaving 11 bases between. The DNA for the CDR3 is TGCAGCGTTGAAGATTTGGGGTCCGACACCGGGGAGCTGTTTTTT. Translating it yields CSVEDLGSDTGELFF.

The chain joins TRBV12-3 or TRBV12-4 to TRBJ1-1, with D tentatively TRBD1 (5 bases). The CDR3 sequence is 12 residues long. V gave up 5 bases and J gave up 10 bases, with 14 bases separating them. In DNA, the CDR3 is TGTGCCAGCAGTCGGGGGGGTTTCGGAGCTTTCTTT. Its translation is CASSRGGFGAFF.

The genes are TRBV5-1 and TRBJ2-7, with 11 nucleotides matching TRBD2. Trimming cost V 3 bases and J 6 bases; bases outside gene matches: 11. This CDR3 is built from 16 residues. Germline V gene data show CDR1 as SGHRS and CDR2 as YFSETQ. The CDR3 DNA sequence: TGCGCCAGCAGCTGGAGGAATAGCGGGGGGGCATCCGAGCAGTACTTC. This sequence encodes CASSWRNSGGASEQYF.

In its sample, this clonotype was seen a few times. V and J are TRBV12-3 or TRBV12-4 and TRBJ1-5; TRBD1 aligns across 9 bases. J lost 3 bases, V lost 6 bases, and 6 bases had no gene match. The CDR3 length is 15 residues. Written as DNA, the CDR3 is TGTGCCAGCAGAAAAGGGACAGGGCTCAATCAGCCCCAGCATTTT. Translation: CASRKGTGLNQPQHF.

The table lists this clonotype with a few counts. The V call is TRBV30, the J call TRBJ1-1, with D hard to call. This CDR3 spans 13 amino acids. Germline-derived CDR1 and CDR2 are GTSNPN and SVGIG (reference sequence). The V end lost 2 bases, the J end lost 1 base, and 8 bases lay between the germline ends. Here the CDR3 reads CAWSTFRNTEAFF. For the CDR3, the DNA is TGTGCCTGGAGTACTTTCAGGAACACTGAAGCTTTCTTT.

The DNA of the CDR3 is TGCAGTGCTAGTTCTACAGGTGGCTACACCTTC. Residues: CSASSTGGYTF. The rearrangement uses TRBV20-1 and TRBJ1-2, with D possibly matching TRBD1 (5 bases). The CDR3 covers 11 residues. With 3 bases removed from V and 7 bases from J, the gap between germline ends came to 9 bases. CDR1 and CDR2 from the germline V gene are DFQATT and SNEGSKA (reference sequence).

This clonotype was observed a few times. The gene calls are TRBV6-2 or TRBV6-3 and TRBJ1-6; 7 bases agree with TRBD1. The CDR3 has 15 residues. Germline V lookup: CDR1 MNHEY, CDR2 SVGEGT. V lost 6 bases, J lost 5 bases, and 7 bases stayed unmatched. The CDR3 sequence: CASSPGQEDNSPLHF. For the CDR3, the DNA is TGTGCCAGCAGCCCCGGACAGGAAGATAATTCACCCCTCCACTTT.

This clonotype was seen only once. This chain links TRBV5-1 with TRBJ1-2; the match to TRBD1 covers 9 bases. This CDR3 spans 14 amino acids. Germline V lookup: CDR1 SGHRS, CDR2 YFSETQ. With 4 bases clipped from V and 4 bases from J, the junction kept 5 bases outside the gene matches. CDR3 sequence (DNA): TGCGCCAGCAGCGGACAGACAGGGGGCTATGGCTACACCTTC. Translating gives CASSGQTGGYGYTF.

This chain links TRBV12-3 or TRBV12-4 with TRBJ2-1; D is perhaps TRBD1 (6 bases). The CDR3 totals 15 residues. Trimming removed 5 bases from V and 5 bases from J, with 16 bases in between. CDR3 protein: CASSQWSRGNNEQFF. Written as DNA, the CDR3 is TGTGCCAGCAGTCAGTGGAGTAGGGGGAACAATGAGCAGTTCTTC.

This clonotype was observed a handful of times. Written as DNA, the CDR3 is TGTGCCAGCAGCGTAGGACTCGAGTACTCCTACGAGCAGTACTTC. It encodes CASSVGLEYSYEQYF. The chain joins TRBV9 to TRBJ2-7, with D unresolved. Germline V lookup: CDR1 SGDLS, CDR2 YYNGEE. The ends were cut back, 0 bases at V and 0 bases at J, with 10 bases in the middle. The CDR3 has 15 residues.

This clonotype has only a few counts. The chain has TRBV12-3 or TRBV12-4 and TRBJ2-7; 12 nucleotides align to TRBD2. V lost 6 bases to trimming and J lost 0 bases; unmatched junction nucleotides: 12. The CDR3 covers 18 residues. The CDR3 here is CASSSSGLAGLYSYEQYF. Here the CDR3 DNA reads TGTGCCAGCAGCAGCTCTGGACTAGCGGGGCTTTACTCCTACGAGCAGTACTTC.

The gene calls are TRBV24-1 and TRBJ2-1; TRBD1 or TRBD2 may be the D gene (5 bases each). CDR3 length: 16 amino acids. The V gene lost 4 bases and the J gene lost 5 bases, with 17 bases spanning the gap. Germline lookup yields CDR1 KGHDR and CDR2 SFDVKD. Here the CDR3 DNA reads TGTGCCACCAGTGACACCGGGACGGTGGGGAACAATGAGCAGTTCTTC. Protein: CATSDTGTVGNNEQFF.

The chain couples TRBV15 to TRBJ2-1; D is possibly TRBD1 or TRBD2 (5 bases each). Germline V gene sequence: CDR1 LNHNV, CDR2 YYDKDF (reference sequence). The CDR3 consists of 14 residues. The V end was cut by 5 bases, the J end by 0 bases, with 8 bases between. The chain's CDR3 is CATSGTRSYNEQFF. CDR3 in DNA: TGTGCCACCAGCGGGACCCGCTCCTACAATGAGCAGTTCTTC.

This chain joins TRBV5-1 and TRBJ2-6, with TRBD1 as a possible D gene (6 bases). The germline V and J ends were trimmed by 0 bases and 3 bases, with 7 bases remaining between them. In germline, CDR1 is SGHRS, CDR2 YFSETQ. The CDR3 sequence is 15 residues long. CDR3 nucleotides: TGCGCCAGCAGCTTGGAGGGGGTTGGGGCCAACGTCCTGACTTTC. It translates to CASSLEGVGANVLTF.

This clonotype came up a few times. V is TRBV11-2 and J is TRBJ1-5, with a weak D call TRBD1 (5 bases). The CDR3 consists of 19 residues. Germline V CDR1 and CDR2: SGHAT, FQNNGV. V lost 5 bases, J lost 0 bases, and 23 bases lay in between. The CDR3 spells CASSAHLGDGYHSNQPQHF. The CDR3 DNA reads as TGTGCCAGCAGCGCCCACCTGGGGGACGGATATCATAGCAATCAGCCCCAGCATTTT.

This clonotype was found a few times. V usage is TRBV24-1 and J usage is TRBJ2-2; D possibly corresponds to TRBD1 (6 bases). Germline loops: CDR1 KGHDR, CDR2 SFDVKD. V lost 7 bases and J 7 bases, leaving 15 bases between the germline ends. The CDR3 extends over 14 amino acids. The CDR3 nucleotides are TGTGCCACCAGACGGACAGAGGGTCGCGGGGAGCTGTTTTTT. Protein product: CATRRTEGRGELFF.

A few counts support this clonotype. The CDR3 bases are TGTGCCAGCAGGGTAACAGGGGGTTCAGGCTACACCTTC. Translation gives CASRVTGGSGYTF. J is TRBJ1-2 and V is TRBV12-3 or TRBV12-4; 8 bases map to TRBD1. With V trimmed by 6 bases and J by 8 bases, 8 bases remained unmatched. The CDR3 has 13 amino acids.

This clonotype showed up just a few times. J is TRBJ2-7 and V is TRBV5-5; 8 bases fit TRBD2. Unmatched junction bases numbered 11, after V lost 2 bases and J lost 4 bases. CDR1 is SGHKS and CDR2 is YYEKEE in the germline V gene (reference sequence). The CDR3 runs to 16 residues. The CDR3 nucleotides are TGTGCCAGCAGCTTTTTTGGTACTAGCGGAACTTACGAGCAGTACTTC. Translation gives CASSFFGTSGTYEQYF. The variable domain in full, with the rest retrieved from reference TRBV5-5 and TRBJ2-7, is DAGVTQSPTHLIKTRGQQVTLRCSPISGHKSVSWYQQVLGQGPQFIFQYYEKEERGRGNFPDRFSARQFPNYSSELNVNALLLGDSALYLCASSFFGTSGTYEQYFGPGTRLTVT.

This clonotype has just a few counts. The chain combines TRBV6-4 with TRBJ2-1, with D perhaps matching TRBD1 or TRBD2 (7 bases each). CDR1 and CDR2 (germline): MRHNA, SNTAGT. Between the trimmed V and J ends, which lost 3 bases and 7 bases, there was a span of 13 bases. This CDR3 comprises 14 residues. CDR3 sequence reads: CASSEGEGANEQFF. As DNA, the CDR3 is TGTGCCAGCAGTGAAGGGGAGGGGGCGAATGAGCAGTTCTTC.

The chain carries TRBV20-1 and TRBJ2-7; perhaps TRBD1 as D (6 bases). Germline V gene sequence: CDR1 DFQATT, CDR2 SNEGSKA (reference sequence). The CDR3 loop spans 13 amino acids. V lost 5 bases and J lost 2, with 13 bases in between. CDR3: CSAPQGSTYEQYF. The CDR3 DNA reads TGCAGTGCTCCACAGGGTTCTACCTACGAGCAGTACTTC.

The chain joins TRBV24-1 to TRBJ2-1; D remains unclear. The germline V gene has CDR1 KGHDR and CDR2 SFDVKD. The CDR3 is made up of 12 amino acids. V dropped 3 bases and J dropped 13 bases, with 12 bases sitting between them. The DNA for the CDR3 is TGTGCCACCAGTGATGATATGCCCGAACAGTTCTTC. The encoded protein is CATSDDMPEQFF.

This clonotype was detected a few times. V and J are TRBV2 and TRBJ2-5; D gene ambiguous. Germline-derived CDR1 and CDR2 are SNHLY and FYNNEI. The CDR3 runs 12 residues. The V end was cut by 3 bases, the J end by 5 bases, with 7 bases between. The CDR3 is CASSDLPETQYF. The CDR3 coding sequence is TGTGCCAGCAGTGACCTACCGGAGACCCAGTACTTC.